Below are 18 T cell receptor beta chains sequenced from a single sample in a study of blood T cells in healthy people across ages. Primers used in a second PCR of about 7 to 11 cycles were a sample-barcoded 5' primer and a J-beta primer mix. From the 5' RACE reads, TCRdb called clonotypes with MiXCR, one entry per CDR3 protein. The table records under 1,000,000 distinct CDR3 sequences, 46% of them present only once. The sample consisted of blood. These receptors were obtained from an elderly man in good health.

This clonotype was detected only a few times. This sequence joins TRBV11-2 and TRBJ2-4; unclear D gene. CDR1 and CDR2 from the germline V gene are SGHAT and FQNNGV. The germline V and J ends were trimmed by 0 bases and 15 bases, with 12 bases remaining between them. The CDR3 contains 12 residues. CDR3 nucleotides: TGTGCCAGCAGCTTAGATACAGAGGTTCGGTACTTC. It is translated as CASSLDTEVRYF. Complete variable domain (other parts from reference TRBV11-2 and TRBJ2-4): EAGVAQSPRYKIIEKRQSVAFWCNPISGHATLYWYQQILGQGPKLLIQFQNNGVVDDSQLPKDRFSAERLKGVDSTLKIQPAKLEDSAVYLCASSLDTEVRYFGAGTRLSVL.

The CDR3 bases are TGTGCCAGCAGAGCCGGGACTAAAAATTCACCCCTCCACTTT. This gives the protein CASRAGTKNSPLHF. This chain connects TRBV6-6 to TRBJ1-6, with TRBD1 as a possible D gene (5 bases). The CDR3 has 14 amino acids. Germline loops: CDR1 MNHNY, CDR2 SVGAGI (reference sequence). V was pared by 6 bases and J by 7 bases, with 13 bases between.

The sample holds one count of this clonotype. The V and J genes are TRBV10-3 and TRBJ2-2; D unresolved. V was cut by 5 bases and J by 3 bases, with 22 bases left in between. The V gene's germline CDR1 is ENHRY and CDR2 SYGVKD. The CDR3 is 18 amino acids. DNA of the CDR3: TGTGCCATCAGTTTCTCTCGTGGCGGTACCTTAGACACCGGGGAGCTGTTTTTT. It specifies CAISFSRGGTLDTGELFF.

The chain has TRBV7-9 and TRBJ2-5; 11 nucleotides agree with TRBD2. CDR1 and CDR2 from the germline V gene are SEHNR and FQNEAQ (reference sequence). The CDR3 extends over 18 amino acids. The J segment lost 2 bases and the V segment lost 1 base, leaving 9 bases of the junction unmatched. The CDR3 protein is CASSLGVRGLAEQETQYF. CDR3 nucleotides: TGTGCCAGCAGCTTAGGCGTGAGGGGACTAGCGGAACAAGAGACCCAGTACTTC.

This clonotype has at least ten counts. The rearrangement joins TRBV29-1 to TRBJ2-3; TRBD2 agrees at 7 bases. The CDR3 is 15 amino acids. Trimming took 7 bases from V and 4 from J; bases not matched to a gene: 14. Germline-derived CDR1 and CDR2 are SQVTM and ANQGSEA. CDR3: CSARTGTSVADTQYF. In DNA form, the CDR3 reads TGCAGCGCTCGAACGGGTACTAGCGTCGCAGATACGCAGTATTTT.

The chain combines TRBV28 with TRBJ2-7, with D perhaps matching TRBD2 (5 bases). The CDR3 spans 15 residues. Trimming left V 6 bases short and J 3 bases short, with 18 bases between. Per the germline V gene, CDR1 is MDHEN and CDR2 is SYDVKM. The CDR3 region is CASSSAMLGSYEQYF. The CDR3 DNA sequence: TGTGCCAGCAGCTCTGCTATGTTGGGGAGCTACGAGCAGTACTTC.

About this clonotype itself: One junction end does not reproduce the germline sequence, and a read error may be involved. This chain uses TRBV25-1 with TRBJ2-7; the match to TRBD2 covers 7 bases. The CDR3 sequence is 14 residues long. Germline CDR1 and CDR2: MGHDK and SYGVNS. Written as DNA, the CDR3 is TGTACCAGCAGATCCGCGGGAGCCTCCTGCGAGCAGTACTTC. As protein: CTSRSAGASCEQYF.

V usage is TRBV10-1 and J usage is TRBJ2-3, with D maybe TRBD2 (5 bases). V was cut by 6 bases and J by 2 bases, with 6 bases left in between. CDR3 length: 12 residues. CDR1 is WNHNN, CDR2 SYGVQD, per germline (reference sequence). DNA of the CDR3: TGCGCCAGCAGCGGGGTCACAGATACGCAGTATTTT. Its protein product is CASSGVTDTQYF.

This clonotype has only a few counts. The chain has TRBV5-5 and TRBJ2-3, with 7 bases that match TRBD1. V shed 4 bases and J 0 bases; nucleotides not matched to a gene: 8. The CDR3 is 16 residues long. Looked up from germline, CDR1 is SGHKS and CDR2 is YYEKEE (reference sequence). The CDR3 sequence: CASSQETGLSTDTQYF. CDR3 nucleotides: TGTGCCAGCAGCCAGGAGACAGGGCTTAGCACAGATACGCAGTATTTT.

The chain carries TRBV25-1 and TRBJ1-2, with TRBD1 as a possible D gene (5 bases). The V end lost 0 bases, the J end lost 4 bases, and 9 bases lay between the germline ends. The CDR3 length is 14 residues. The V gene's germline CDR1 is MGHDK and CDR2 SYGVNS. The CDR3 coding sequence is TGTGCCAGCAGTGAATATGGGGGGGGCTATGGCTACACCTTC. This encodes CASSEYGGGYGYTF.

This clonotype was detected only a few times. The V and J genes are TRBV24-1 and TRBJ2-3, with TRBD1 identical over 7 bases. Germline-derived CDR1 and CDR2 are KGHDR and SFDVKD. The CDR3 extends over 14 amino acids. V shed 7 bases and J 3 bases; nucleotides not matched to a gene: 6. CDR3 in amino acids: CATRVGQETDTQYF. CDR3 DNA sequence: TGTGCCACCAGGGTTGGACAGGAGACAGATACGCAGTATTTT.

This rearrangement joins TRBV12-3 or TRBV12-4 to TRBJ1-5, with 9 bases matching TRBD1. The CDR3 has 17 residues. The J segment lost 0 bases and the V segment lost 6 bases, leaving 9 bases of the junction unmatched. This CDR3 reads CASSSGQGFNSNQPQHF. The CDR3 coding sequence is TGTGCCAGCAGCTCGGGACAGGGATTTAATAGCAATCAGCCCCAGCATTTT.

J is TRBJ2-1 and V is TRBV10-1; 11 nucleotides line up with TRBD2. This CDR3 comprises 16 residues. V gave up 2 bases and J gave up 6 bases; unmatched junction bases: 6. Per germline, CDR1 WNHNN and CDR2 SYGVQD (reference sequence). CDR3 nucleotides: TGCGCCAGCAGTGAGACTAGCGGGAGAGATAGCAATGAGCAGTTCTTC. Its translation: CASSETSGRDSNEQFF.

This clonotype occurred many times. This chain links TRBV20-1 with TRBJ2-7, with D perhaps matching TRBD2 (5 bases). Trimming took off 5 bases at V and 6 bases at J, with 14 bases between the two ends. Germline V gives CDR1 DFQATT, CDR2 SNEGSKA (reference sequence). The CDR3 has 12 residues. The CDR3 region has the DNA TGCAGTGCTGGCGGACCGGCGGGCGAGCAGTACTTC. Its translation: CSAGGPAGEQYF.

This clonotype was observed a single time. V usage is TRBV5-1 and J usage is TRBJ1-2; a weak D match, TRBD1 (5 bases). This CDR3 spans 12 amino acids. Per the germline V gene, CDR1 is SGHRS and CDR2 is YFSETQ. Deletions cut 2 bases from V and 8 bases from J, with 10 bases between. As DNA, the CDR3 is TGCGCCAGCAGCTTTGAGGGGAGCGGCTACACCTTC. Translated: CASSFEGSGYTF.

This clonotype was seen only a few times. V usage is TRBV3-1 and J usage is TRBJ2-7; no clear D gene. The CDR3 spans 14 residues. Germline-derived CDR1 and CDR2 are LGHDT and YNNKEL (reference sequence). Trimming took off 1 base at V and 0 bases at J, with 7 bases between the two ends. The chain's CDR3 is CASSQGLNSYEQYF. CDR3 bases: TGTGCCAGCAGCCAAGGACTCAACTCCTACGAGCAGTACTTC.

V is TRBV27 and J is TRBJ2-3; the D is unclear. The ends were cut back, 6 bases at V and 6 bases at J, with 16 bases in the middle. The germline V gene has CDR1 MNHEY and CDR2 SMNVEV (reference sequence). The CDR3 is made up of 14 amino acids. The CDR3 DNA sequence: TGTGCCAGCAGACCGGGCCTCAATTCGGATACGCAGTATTTT. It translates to CASRPGLNSDTQYF.

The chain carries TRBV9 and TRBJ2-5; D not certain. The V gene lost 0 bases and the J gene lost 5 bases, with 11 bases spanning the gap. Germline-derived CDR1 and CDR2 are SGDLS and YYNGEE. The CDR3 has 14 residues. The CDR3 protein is CASSVGPYKETQYF. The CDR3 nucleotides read TGTGCCAGCAGCGTAGGACCCTACAAGGAGACCCAGTACTTC.